These 24 T cell receptor beta chains share one sample of origin, sequenced in a study of CD8 T cells in ankylosing spondylitis. General observations from the study: A motif in TCR beta, a set of about eight highly homologous variants, appeared characteristic of ankylosing spondylitis blood.

One entry per CDR3 protein, called by TCRdb with MiXCR from the 5' RACE reads. In the table there are about 480,000 distinct CDR3 sequences, about a sixth of which are singletons. Their cognate antigens are unknown. Sequencing was performed on blood, either unsorted or a sorted T cell fraction (not recorded which). The receptors shown here come from a male donor with ankylosing spondylitis.

This clonotype was picked up a small number of times. V and J are TRBV6-1 and TRBJ2-1; TRBD2 is a possible D gene (6 bases). The germline CDR1 and CDR2 sequences are MNHNS and SASEGT. The CDR3 totals 13 residues. Trimming took off 7 bases at V and 9 bases at J, with 16 bases between the two ends. CDR3 in amino acids: CASTTGGPSEQFF. The CDR3 bases are TGTGCCAGCACCACCGGAGGGCCCAGTGAGCAGTTCTTC.

This clonotype was recorded many times. This chain joins TRBV3-1 and TRBJ2-7, with TRBD2 matching over 9 bases. Per germline, CDR1 LGHDT and CDR2 YNNKEL (reference sequence). This CDR3 has 14 residues. V gave up 3 bases and J gave up 10 bases; unmatched junction bases: 10. CDR3 coding DNA: TGTGCCAGCAGCCAGTTCCTAGCGGGGACGTCCCAGTACTTC. This translates into CASSQFLAGTSQYF.

As DNA, the CDR3 is TGTGCCAGCAGAAGGGGGCTACATGAAAAACTGTTTTTT. It encodes CASRRGLHEKLFF. The genes are TRBV6-1 and TRBJ1-4, with TRBD1 matching over 7 bases. CDR1 is MNHNS and CDR2 is SASEGT in the germline V gene. V shed 6 bases, J shed 6 bases, and the junction held 4 bases outside the gene matches. CDR3 length: 13 residues.

This clonotype was detected only a few times. The V and J genes are TRBV5-6 and TRBJ2-5, with TRBD2 matching over 10 bases. Per germline, CDR1 SGHDT and CDR2 YYEEEE. This CDR3 contains 17 residues. The V gene end was trimmed by 5 bases and the J gene end by 2 bases; junction bases not matched to a gene: 12. CDR3 DNA: TGTGCCAGCAGTCCGGAGACGGGACTAGCGCTTCAAGAGACCCAGTACTTC. Translating gives CASSPETGLALQETQYF. Full variable domain (missing parts from reference TRBV5-6 and TRBJ2-5): DAGVTQSPTHLIKTRGQQVTLRCSPKSGHDTVSWYQQALGQGPQFIFQYYEEEERQRGNFPDRFSGHQFPNYSSELNVNALLLGDSALYLCASSPETGLALQETQYFGPGTRLLVL.

This clonotype was seen more than once but under ten times. The rearrangement links TRBV15 to TRBJ2-7; possibly TRBD1 for D (6 bases). The CDR3 runs to 14 residues. The ends were cut back, 1 base at V and 3 bases at J, with 10 bases in the middle. CDR1 and CDR2 from the germline V gene are LNHNV and YYDKDF (reference sequence). The CDR3 is CATSRGGTSYEQYF. CDR3 nucleotide sequence: TGTGCCACCAGCAGAGGGGGGACAAGCTACGAGCAGTACTTC.

This clonotype was seen a few times. This chain joins TRBV28 and TRBJ1-3; D uncertain. V was clipped by 6 bases and J by 3 bases, with 15 bases between them. Germline lookup yields CDR1 MDHEN and CDR2 SYDVKM. The CDR3 is 15 residues long. The CDR3 sequence: CASSPGQLGGNTIYF. The CDR3 DNA follows: TGTGCCAGCAGCCCAGGCCAGCTCGGTGGAAACACCATATATTTT. The full variable domain, completed using reference TRBV28 and TRBJ1-3, is DVKVTQSSRYLVKRTGEKVFLECVQDMDHENMFWYRQDPGLGLRLIYFSYDVKMKEKGDIPEGYSVSREKKERFSLILESASTNQTSMYLCASSPGQLGGNTIYFGEGSWLTVV.

The V gene is TRBV5-1, the J gene TRBJ1-1; 10 positions agree with TRBD1. Germline V lookup: CDR1 SGHRS, CDR2 YFSETQ. The CDR3 sequence is 17 residues long. The trim removed 5 bases at V and 2 bases at J, leaving 12 bases unmatched. The CDR3 coding sequence is TGCGCCAGCAGACCTAATACCGGACAGGGGGGCAACACTGAAGCTTTCTTT. It yields the protein CASRPNTGQGGNTEAFF.

The gene calls are TRBV7-9 and TRBJ2-3; the match to TRBD2 covers 14 bases. Germline loops: CDR1 SEHNR, CDR2 FQNEAQ (reference sequence). V shed 6 bases, J shed 0 bases, and the junction held 5 bases outside the gene matches. This CDR3 comprises 17 residues. CDR3 residues: CASSGGLAGASTDTQYF. CDR3 DNA: TGTGCCAGCAGTGGGGGACTAGCGGGAGCGAGCACAGATACGCAGTATTTT.

This clonotype was recorded a few times. V gene TRBV18 combines with J gene TRBJ1-4; D is undetermined. The CDR3 loop spans 16 amino acids. The germline V and J ends were trimmed by 3 bases and 3 bases, with 14 bases remaining between them. Per the germline V gene, CDR1 is KGHSH and CDR2 is LQKENI. CDR3 nucleotide sequence: TGTGCCAGCTCACCCTTGGTAGTGTCAGCTAATGAAAAACTGTTTTTT. It translates to CASSPLVVSANEKLFF.

Only a few counts were recorded for this clonotype. The chain combines TRBV7-9 with TRBJ1-4; a possible D gene is TRBD1 (5 bases). The V end lost 5 bases, the J end lost 8 bases, and 18 bases lay between the germline ends. Germline CDR1 and CDR2: SEHNR and FQNEAQ (reference sequence). This CDR3 has 15 amino acids. DNA of the CDR3: TGTGCCAGCAGCACCCATGGGGCCGGTTGGGAAAAACTGTTTTTT. As protein: CASSTHGAGWEKLFF.

V usage is TRBV28 and J usage is TRBJ1-1; 7 bases align to TRBD1. V lost 5 bases, J lost 12 bases, and 18 bases stayed unmatched. Germline V CDR1 and CDR2: MDHEN, SYDVKM. The CDR3 runs to 15 residues. The CDR3 sequence is CASSGSERGPFKSFF. The DNA of the CDR3 is TGTGCCAGCAGTGGGTCGGAAAGGGGGCCTTTTAAGTCTTTCTTT. Variable domain in full (rest from reference TRBV28 and TRBJ1-1): DVKVTQSSRYLVKRTGEKVFLECVQDMDHENMFWYRQDPGLGLRLIYFSYDVKMKEKGDIPEGYSVSREKKERFSLILESASTNQTSMYLCASSGSERGPFKSFFGQGTRLTVV.

This clonotype was seen only a few times. The chain couples TRBV5-1 to TRBJ2-6, with D possibly TRBD1 on 5 matching bases. Germline V gene data show CDR1 as SGHRS and CDR2 as YFSETQ. This CDR3 is built from 17 residues. Between the trimmed V and J ends, which lost 5 bases and 0 bases, there was a span of 15 bases. The CDR3: CASSRTWESSGANVLTF. The CDR3 DNA sequence: TGCGCCAGCAGTCGGACATGGGAAAGCTCTGGGGCCAACGTCCTGACTTTC.

Comment on this clonotype: Since no conserved phenylalanine or tryptophan closes the CDR3, a read error is the likely cause. The J gene is TRBJ2-5, the V gene TRBV5-1, with 7 bases aligning to TRBD1. The length of the CDR3 is 14 residues. The V gene's germline CDR1 is SGHRS and CDR2 YFSETQ. V was clipped by 4 bases and J by 2 bases; unmatched bases: 5. The CDR3 spells CASSLGTVQETQYL. The CDR3 region has the DNA TGCGCCAGCAGCCTCGGGACAGTACAAGAGACCCAGTACCTC.

This rearrangement joins TRBV6-1 to TRBJ1-6, with D possibly TRBD1 on 6 matching bases. CDR3 length: 16 residues. CDR1 and CDR2 (germline): MNHNS, SASEGT. Trimming left V 8 bases short and J 8 bases short, with 22 bases between. This CDR3 reads CASVGRRGAQDSPLHF. Written as DNA, the CDR3 is TGTGCCAGCGTCGGGCGGCGGGGGGCGCAGGATTCACCCCTCCACTTT.

The chain uses TRBV28 and TRBJ2-3; tentatively, D is TRBD2 (6 bases). Germline CDR1 is MDHEN and CDR2 is SYDVKM. The CDR3 length is 15 residues. V was shortened by 5 bases and J by 2 bases, with 14 bases between the two germline ends. In DNA form, the CDR3 reads TGTGCCAGCAGTATTAGCGGAAGGGACACAGATACGCAGTATTTT. This translates into CASSISGRDTDTQYF. Drawing the rest from reference TRBV28 and TRBJ2-3, the complete variable domain is DVKVTQSSRYLVKRTGEKVFLECVQDMDHENMFWYRQDPGLGLRLIYFSYDVKMKEKGDIPEGYSVSREKKERFSLILESASTNQTSMYLCASSISGRDTDTQYFGPGTRLTVL.

This clonotype has more than one count but fewer than ten. This rearrangement joins TRBV29-1 to TRBJ1-2; 10 nucleotides agree with TRBD1. V dropped 7 bases and J dropped 6; count of bases not matched to a gene: 8. The germline CDR1 and CDR2 sequences are SQVTM and ANQGSEA. The length of the CDR3 is 13 residues. CDR3 nucleotide sequence: TGCAGCGCCCGCCGGGACAGGGGAGATGGCTACACCTTC. Its translation is CSARRDRGDGYTF.

The chain uses TRBV2 and TRBJ2-1; no clear D. CDR1 is SNHLY and CDR2 is FYNNEI in the germline V gene. Between the trimmed V and J ends, which lost 7 bases and 0 bases, there was a span of 10 bases. This CDR3 is 14 amino acids long. The CDR3 here is CASNSKSSYNEQFF. In DNA, the CDR3 is TGTGCCAGCAATAGCAAGAGCTCCTACAATGAGCAGTTCTTC. The full variable domain, in which reference TRBV2 and TRBJ2-1 provide the parts outside the CDR3, is EPEVTQTPSHQVTQMGQEVILRCVPISNHLYFYWYRQILGQKVEFLVSFYNNEISEKSEIFDDQFSVERPDGSNFTLKIRSTKLEDSAMYFCASNSKSSYNEQFFGPGTRLTVL.

This clonotype was seen more than once but under ten times. The rearrangement joins TRBV12-3 or TRBV12-4 to TRBJ1-3; 7 bases align to TRBD1. The V and J ends lost 10 bases and 0 bases, in that order; junction bases with no gene match: 18. This CDR3 is 18 amino acids long. The CDR3 region is CANDYPGTAFLSGNTIYF. Written as DNA, the CDR3 is TGTGCCAACGATTACCCCGGGACAGCGTTCCTCTCTGGAAACACCATATATTTT.

This clonotype turned up a few times. The rearrangement joins TRBV20-1 to TRBJ2-2; tentatively, D is TRBD2 (5 bases). The CDR3 extends over 17 amino acids. Deletions cut 0 bases from V and 0 bases from J, with 14 bases between. Germline V gene lookup returns CDR1 DFQATT and CDR2 SNEGSKA (reference sequence). This chain's CDR3 is CSAREPGRGTNTGELFF. The CDR3 DNA reads as TGCAGTGCTAGAGAGCCCGGCCGGGGTACGAACACCGGGGAGCTGTTTTTT.

This clonotype was observed a handful of times. This chain joins TRBV12-3 or TRBV12-4 and TRBJ2-1; 8 bases agree with TRBD2. The ends lost 5 bases at V and 6 bases at J; junction bases unmatched: 9. The CDR3 is 15 amino acids. CDR3 bases: TGTGCCAGCAGTGACGGGACTAGTAGGTTCAATGAGCAGTTCTTC. Translation: CASSDGTSRFNEQFF.

The chain links TRBV4-1 to TRBJ1-5; 7 positions match TRBD1. Germline V gene data show CDR1 as MGHRA and CDR2 as YSYEKL. This CDR3 is built from 15 residues. The J segment lost 2 bases and the V segment lost 0 bases, leaving 1 base of the junction unmatched. The CDR3 region has the DNA TGCGCCAGCAGCCAAGAAGGGACAGGCAATCAGCCCCAGCATTTT. The encoded protein is CASSQEGTGNQPQHF.

The chain is built from TRBV7-2 and TRBJ2-2; TRBD2 is a possible D gene (6 bases). Trimming removed 5 bases from V and 4 bases from J, with 14 bases in between. Germline V gives CDR1 SGHTA, CDR2 FQGNSA. The CDR3 is made up of 15 amino acids. The CDR3 sequence is CASSQLRGGTGELFF. As DNA, the CDR3 is TGTGCCAGCAGCCAACTAAGGGGAGGCACCGGGGAGCTGTTTTTT.

This clonotype has more than one count but fewer than ten. The V and J genes are TRBV6-2 or TRBV6-3 and TRBJ2-5; D is possibly TRBD2 (5 bases). V was clipped by 6 bases and J by 6 bases, with 11 bases between them. This CDR3 spans 12 amino acids. Germline CDR1 and CDR2: MNHEY and SVGEGT. The CDR3 DNA sequence: TGTGCCAGCAGCAGATCGGGGAAGACCCAGTACTTC. Amino acids: CASSRSGKTQYF.

This clonotype was counted ten times or more. The DNA of the CDR3 is TGTGCCAGCAGTTACTCAGCGACGGAACTATCACCCCTCCACTTT. Translating it yields CASSYSATELSPLHF. J is TRBJ1-6 and V is TRBV6-5; D ambiguous. The germline V gene has CDR1 MNHEY and CDR2 SVGAGI. The CDR3 runs to 15 residues. V lost 0 bases, J lost 10 bases, and 13 bases lay in between.